This T cell receptor beta chain originates from a study of shared clonotypes between healthy human individuals. V was pared by 6 bases and J by 3 bases, with 9 bases between. The length of the CDR3 is 12 residues. CDR1 and CDR2 from the germline V gene are MNHNY and SVGAGI (reference sequence). Naive CD8 populations comprised CD45RO-negative cells positively selected for CCR7, excluding terminally differentiated effector memory CD45RA+ cells. All donors qualified as healthy HIV-negative adults and had experienced no recent acute infections or vaccinations. Study-wide points: Several donors shared about 4.5% of their naive CD4 clonotypes. Although depth was large, rarefaction showed that sequencing of the sorted subsets was incomplete.

This clone has just one count. Its specificity is not known. Researchers ran the assay at a deep level. Clones were sequenced by immunoSEQ multiplex PCR, and TCRdb holds only the in-frame ones, with some missing. The data contain approximately 2,000,000 clones, around 95% of them seen just once; the ten biggest clones take up more than 1.5%. The V gene is TRBV6-6, the J gene TRBJ2-7; no clear D. Sequenced input: naive CD8+ T cells from PBMCs. The source is a man aged 18 to 30 in good health. Some clones in this sample may be carry-over from other donors' samples. The CDR3 sequence is CASSTTHYEQYF. Written as DNA, the CDR3 is TGTGCCAGCAGCACTACACACTACGAGCAGTACTTC.